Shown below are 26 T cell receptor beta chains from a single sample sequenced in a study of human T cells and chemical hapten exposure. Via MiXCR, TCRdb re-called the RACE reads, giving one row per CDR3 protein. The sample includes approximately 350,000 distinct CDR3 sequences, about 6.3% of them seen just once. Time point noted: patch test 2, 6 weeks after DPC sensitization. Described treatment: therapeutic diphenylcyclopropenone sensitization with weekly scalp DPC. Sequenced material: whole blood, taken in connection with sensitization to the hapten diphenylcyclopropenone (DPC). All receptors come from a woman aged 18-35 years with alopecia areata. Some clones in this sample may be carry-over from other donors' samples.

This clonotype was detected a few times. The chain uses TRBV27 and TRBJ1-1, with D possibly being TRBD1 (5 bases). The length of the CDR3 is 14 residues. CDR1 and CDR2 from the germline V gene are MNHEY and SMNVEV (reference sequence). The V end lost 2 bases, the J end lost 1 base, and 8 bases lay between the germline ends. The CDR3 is CASSLGHKNTEAFF. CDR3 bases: TGTGCCAGCAGTTTAGGACACAAGAACACTGAAGCTTTCTTT.

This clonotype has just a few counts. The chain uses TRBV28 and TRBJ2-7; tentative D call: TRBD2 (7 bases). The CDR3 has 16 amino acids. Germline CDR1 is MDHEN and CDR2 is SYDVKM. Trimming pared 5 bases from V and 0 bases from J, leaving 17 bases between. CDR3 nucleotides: TGTGCCAGCAGTATGCTGCGGGGGCCCAGCTCCTACGAGCAGTACTTC. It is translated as CASSMLRGPSSYEQYF. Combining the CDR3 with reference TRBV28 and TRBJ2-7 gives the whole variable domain DVKVTQSSRYLVKRTGEKVFLECVQDMDHENMFWYRQDPGLGLRLIYFSYDVKMKEKGDIPEGYSVSREKKERFSLILESASTNQTSMYLCASSMLRGPSSYEQYFGPGTRLTVT.

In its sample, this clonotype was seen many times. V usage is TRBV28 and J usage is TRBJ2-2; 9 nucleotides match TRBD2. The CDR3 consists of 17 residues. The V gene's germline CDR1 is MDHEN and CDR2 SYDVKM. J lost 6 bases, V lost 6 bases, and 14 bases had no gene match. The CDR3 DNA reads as TGTGCCAGCAGCCAACCCAGGGCTAGCGGGGAGTCCGGGGAGCTGTTTTTT. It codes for CASSQPRASGESGELFF. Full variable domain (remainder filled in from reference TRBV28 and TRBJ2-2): DVKVTQSSRYLVKRTGEKVFLECVQDMDHENMFWYRQDPGLGLRLIYFSYDVKMKEKGDIPEGYSVSREKKERFSLILESASTNQTSMYLCASSQPRASGESGELFFGEGSRLTVL.

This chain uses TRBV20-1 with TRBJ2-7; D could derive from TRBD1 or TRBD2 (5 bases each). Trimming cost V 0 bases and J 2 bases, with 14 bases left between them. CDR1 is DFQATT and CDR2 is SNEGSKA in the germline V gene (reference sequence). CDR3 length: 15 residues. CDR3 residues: CSARDVTGQTYEQYF. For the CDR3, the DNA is TGCAGTGCTAGAGATGTAACGGGGCAGACCTACGAGCAGTACTTC.

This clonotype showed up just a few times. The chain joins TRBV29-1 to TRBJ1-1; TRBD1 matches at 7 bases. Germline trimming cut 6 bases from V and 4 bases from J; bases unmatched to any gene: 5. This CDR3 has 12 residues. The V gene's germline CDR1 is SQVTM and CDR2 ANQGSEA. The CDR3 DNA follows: TGCAGCGTCGTTCAGGGGGGCACTGAAGCTTTCTTT. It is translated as CSVVQGGTEAFF. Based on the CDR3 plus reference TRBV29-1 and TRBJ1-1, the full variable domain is SAVISQKPSRDICQRGTSLTIQCQVDSQVTMMFWYRQQPGQSLTLIATANQGSEATYESGFVIDKFPISRPNLTFSTLTVSNMSPEDSSIYLCSVVQGGTEAFFGQGTRLTVV.

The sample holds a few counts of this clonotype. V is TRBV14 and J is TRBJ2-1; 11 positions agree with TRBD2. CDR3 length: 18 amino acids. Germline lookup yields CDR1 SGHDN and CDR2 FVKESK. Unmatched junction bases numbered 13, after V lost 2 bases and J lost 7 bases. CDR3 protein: CASSQTLTSGVKGNEQFF. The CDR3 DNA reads TGTGCCAGCAGCCAAACCCTGACTAGCGGGGTTAAGGGGAATGAGCAGTTCTTC.

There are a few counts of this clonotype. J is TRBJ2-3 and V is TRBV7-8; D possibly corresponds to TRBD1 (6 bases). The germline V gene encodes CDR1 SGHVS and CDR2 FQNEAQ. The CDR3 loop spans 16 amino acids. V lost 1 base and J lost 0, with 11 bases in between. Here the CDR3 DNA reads TGTGCCAGCAGCTTAGTTGGCAGGGGCAGCACAGATACGCAGTATTTT. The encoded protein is CASSLVGRGSTDTQYF.

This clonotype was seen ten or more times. The CDR3 here is CSARDPGGYEQYF. DNA of the CDR3: TGCAGTGCTAGAGATCCCGGGGGATACGAGCAGTACTTC. The rearrangement uses TRBV20-1 and TRBJ2-7; TRBD2 might be the D (6 bases). In germline, CDR1 is DFQATT, CDR2 SNEGSKA (reference sequence). Trimming cost V 0 bases and J 4 bases, with 10 bases left between them. The CDR3 contains 13 residues.

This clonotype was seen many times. The CDR3 here is CASGWGNTEAFF. In nucleotides, the CDR3 is TGTGCTAGTGGCTGGGGGAACACTGAAGCTTTCTTT. The V and J genes are TRBV12-5 and TRBJ1-1; no firm D call. V was cut by 6 bases and J by 1 base, with 6 bases left in between. The CDR3 loop spans 12 amino acids. Germline V lookup: CDR1 LGHNT, CDR2 FRNRAP.

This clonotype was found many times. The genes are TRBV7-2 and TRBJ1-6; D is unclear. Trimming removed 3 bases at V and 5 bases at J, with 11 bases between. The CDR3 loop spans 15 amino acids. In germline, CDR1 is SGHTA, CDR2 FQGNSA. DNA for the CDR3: TGTGCCAGCAGCTTTCCGGGTCGGGATAATTCACCCCTCCACTTT. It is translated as CASSFPGRDNSPLHF.

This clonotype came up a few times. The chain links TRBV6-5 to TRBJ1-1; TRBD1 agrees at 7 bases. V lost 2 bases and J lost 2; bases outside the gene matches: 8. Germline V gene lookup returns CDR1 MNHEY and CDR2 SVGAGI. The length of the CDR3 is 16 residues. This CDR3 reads CASSYATGQRNTEAFF. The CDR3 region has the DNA TGTGCCAGCAGTTACGCCACGGGACAGAGAAACACTGAAGCTTTCTTT.

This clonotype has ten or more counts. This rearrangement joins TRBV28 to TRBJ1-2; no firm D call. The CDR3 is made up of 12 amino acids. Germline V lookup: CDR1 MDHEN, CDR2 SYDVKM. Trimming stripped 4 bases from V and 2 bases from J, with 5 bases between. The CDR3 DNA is TGTGCCAGCAGTTGGGTCAACTATGGCTACACCTTC. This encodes CASSWVNYGYTF.

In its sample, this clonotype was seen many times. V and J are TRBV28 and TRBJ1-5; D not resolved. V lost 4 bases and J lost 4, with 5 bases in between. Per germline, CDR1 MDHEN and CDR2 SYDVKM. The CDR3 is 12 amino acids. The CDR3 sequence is CASSWENQPQHF. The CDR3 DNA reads TGTGCCAGCAGTTGGGAAAATCAGCCCCAGCATTTT.

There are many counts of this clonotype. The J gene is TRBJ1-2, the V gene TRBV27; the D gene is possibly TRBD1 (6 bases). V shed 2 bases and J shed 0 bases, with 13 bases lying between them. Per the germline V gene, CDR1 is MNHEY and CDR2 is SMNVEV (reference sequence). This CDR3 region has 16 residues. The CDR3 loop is CASSLARQDTNYGYTF. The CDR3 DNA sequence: TGTGCCAGCAGTTTAGCCCGACAGGATACTAACTATGGCTACACCTTC.

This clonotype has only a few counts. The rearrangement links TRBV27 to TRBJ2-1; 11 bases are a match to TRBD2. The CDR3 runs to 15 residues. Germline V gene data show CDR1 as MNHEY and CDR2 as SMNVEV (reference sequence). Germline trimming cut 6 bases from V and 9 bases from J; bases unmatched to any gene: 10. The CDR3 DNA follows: TGTGCCAGCAGGAAGGTAGCGGGGGGGCCTAGTGAGCAGTTCTTC. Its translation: CASRKVAGGPSEQFF.

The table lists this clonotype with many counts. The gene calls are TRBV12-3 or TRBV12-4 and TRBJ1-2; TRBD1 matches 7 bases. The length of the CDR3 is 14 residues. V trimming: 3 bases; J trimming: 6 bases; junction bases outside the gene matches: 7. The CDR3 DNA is TGTGCCAGCAGTTTGGATCAGGGGGTTGATGGCTACACCTTC. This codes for CASSLDQGVDGYTF.

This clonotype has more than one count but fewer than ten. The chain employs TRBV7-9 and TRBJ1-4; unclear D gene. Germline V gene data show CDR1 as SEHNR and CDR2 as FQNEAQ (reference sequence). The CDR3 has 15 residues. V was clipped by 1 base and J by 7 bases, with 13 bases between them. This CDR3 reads CASSLVQAGGEKLFF. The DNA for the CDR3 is TGTGCCAGCAGCTTAGTTCAGGCAGGAGGTGAAAAACTGTTTTTT.

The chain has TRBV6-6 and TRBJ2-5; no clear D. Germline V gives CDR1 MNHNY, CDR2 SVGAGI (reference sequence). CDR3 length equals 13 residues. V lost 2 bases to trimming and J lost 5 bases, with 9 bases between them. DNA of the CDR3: TGTGCCAGCAGTTACCGCCACGGGGAGACCCAGTACTTC. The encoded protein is CASSYRHGETQYF.

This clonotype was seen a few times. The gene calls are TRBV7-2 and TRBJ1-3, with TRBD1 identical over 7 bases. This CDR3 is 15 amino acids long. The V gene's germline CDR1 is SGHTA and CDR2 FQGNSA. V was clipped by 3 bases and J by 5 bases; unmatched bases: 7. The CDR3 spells CASSLEGGERNTIYF. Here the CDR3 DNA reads TGTGCCAGCAGCTTGGAAGGGGGCGAACGAAACACCATATATTTT.

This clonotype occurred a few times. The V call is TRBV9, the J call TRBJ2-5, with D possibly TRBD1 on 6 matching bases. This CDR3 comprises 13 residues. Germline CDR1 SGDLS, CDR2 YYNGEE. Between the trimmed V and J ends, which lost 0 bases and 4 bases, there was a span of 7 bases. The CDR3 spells CASSVGQVETQYF. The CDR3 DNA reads TGTGCCAGCAGCGTAGGACAGGTAGAGACCCAGTACTTC.

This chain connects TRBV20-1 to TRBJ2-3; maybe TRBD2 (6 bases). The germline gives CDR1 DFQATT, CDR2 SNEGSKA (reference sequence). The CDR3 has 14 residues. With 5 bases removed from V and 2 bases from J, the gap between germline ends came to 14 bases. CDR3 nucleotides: TGCAGTGCTCCCCGATCGGGAGTCACAGATACGCAGTATTTT. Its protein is CSAPRSGVTDTQYF.

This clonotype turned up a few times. The CDR3 loop reads CASSSPWSGGYTDTQYF. The CDR3 nucleotides are TGTGCCAGCAGCTCCCCCTGGAGCGGGGGGTACACAGATACGCAGTATTTT. This chain links TRBV6-5 with TRBJ2-3; 9 nucleotides agree with TRBD2. This CDR3 comprises 17 residues. V was pared by 6 bases and J by 2 bases, with 12 bases of the junction left unmatched. Germline CDR1 is MNHEY and CDR2 is SVGAGI.

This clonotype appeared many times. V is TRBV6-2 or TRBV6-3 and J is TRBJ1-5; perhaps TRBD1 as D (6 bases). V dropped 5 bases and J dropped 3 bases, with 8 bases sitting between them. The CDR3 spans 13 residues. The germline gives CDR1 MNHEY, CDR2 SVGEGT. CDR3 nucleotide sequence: TGTGCCAGCAGTCACAGGGCCAATCAGCCCCAGCATTTT. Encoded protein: CASSHRANQPQHF.

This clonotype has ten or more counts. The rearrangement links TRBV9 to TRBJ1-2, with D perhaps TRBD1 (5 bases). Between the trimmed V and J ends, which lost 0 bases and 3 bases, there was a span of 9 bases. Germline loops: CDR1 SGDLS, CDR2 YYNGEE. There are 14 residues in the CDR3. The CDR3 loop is CASSVGQQDYGYTF. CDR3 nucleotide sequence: TGTGCCAGCAGCGTAGGACAGCAAGACTATGGCTACACCTTC.

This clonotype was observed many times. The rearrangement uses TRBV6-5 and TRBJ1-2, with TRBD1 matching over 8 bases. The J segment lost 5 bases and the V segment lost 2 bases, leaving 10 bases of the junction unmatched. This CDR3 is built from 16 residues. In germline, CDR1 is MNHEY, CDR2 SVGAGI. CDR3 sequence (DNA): TGTGCCAGCAGTTACACCAGACAGGGGAGGGGGTATGGCTACACCTTC. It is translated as CASSYTRQGRGYGYTF.

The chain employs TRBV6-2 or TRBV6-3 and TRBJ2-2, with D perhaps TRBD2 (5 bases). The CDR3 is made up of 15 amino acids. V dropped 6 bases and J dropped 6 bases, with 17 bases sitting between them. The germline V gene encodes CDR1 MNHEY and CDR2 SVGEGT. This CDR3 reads CASSSHPSFPGELFF. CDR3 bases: TGTGCCAGCAGCTCGCACCCTAGCTTCCCCGGGGAGCTGTTTTTT.